Presented here are 9 T cell receptor beta chains from one specimen sequenced in a study of cytomegalovirus exposure and HLA in healthy donors. A multiplex PCR was run with 60 Vbeta primers and 13 Jbeta primers. The repertoire was sequenced with immunoSEQ multiplex PCR; TCRdb's copy has only in-frame clones and lacks some. The sample lists about 160,000 clones; around 82% were seen once. The material sequenced was PBMCs. Receptor source: a man aged 30-40 years in good health and CMV-seronegative.

The J gene is TRBJ1-2, the V gene TRBV6-1; D is unresolved. This CDR3 is built from 16 residues. Trimming pared 2 bases from V and 0 bases from J, leaving 13 bases between. CDR1 and CDR2 (germline): MNHNS, SASEGT. CDR3 sequence reads: CASSELRQTTNYGYTF. CDR3 coding DNA: TGTGCCAGCAGTGAATTGCGACAAACAACTAACTATGGCTACACCTTC.

The chain uses TRBV27 and TRBJ1-5; D is undetermined. Deletions cut 6 bases from V and 5 bases from J, with 2 bases between. Germline-derived CDR1 and CDR2 are MNHEY and SMNVEV (reference sequence). The CDR3 totals 10 residues. The CDR3 here is CASSDQPQHF. For the CDR3, the DNA is TGTGCCAGCAGCGATCAGCCCCAGCATTTT.

The CDR3 loop reads CASMASGSREQYF. DNA for the CDR3: TGTGCCAGCATGGCTAGCGGGAGCCGCGAGCAGTACTTC. V gene TRBV2 combines with J gene TRBJ2-7, with 10 bases fitting TRBD2. J gave up 6 bases and V 7 bases, and 6 bases lay outside the gene matches. The CDR3 has 13 residues. Looked up from germline, CDR1 is SNHLY and CDR2 is FYNNEI.

The rearrangement links TRBV11-2 to TRBJ2-7, with 9 positions matching TRBD2. V shed 2 bases, J shed 5 bases, and the junction held 7 bases outside the gene matches. Per the germline V gene, CDR1 is SGHAT and CDR2 is FQNNGV. This CDR3 contains 15 residues. DNA for the CDR3: TGTGCCAGCAGCTTATCGCTAGCGGGATCCGACGAGCAGTACTTC. Translating gives CASSLSLAGSDEQYF.

The table lists this clone with a count of one. CDR3 region: CASSLELGLAGHFYPGELFF. DNA of the CDR3: TGCGCCAGCAGCTTGGAGCTTGGGCTAGCGGGGCATTTTTATCCCGGGGAGCTGTTTTTT. This sequence joins TRBV5-1 and TRBJ2-2, with 9 bases matching TRBD2. Trimming at V came to 0 bases and at J to 6 bases, leaving 18 bases not matched to a gene. Germline assignment: CDR1 SGHRS and CDR2 YFSETQ. The CDR3 extends over 20 amino acids. Combining the CDR3 with reference TRBV5-1 and TRBJ2-2 gives the whole variable domain KAGVTQTPRYLIKTRGQQVTLSCSPISGHRSVSWYQQTPGQGLQFLFEYFSETQRNKGNFPGRFSGRQFSNSRSEMNVSTLELGDSALYLCASSLELGLAGHFYPGELFFGEGSRLTVL.

This clone was observed a handful of times. The rearrangement links TRBV5-4 to TRBJ2-1; D gene uncertain. The ends were cut back, 0 bases at V and 5 bases at J, with 12 bases in the middle. CDR1 is SGHNT and CDR2 is YYREEE in the germline V gene (reference sequence). The CDR3 loop spans 15 amino acids. The CDR3 spells CASSLGPRINNEQFF. The CDR3 bases are TGTGCCAGCAGCTTGGGCCCTAGGATAAACAATGAGCAGTTCTTC.

The chain carries TRBV7-3 and TRBJ2-1, with 7 bases identical to TRBD2. Germline assignment: CDR1 SGHTA and CDR2 FQGTGA. The trim removed 6 bases at V and 7 bases at J, leaving 6 bases unmatched. The CDR3 totals 13 residues. The CDR3 bases are TGTGCCAGCAGGGGGGGAGGGTTGAATGAGCAGTTCTTC. This sequence encodes CASRGGGLNEQFF.

V is TRBV5-1 and J is TRBJ1-1; D is possibly TRBD1 (6 bases). Germline CDR1 and CDR2: SGHRS and YFSETQ. V was cut by 8 bases and J by 7 bases, with 21 bases left in between. CDR3 size: 14 residues. CDR3 residues: CASSASGAFGEAFF. DNA for the CDR3: TGCGCCAGTTCCGCTTCAGGGGCTTTTGGTGAAGCTTTCTTT.

The chain recombines TRBV1 with TRBJ2-7; TRBD2 is the table's D call, not checked against the DNA. TRBV1 is labeled a pseudogene. CDR3 length: 13 amino acids. CDR3 loop: CTSRTGGSYEQYF. In DNA, the CDR3 is TGCACCAGCAGGACTGGAGGCTCCTACGAGCAGTACTTC.